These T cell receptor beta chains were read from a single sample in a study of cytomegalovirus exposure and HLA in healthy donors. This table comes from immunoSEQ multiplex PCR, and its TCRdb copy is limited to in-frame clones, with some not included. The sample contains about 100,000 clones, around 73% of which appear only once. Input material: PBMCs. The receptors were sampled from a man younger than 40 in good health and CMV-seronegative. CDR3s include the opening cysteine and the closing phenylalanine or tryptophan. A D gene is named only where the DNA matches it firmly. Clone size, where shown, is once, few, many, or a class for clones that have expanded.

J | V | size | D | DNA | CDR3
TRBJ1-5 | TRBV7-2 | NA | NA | TGTGCCAGCAGCCGGGGGGACGTCAATCAGCCCCAGCATTTT | CASSRGDVNQPQHF
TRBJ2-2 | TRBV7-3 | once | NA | TGTGCCAGCAGCTTAGTGCCGGGTCATACAACCGGGGAGCTGTTTTTT | CASSLVPGHTTGELFF
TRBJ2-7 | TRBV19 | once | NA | TGTGCCAGTAGTCGGGTATTAGCTTCAGGGAAAGCCTACGAGCAGTACTTC | CASSRVLASGKAYEQYF
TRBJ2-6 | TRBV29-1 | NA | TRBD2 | TGCAGCGCCGGGGGGGACTCTGGGGCCAACGTCCTGACTTTC | CSAGGDSGANVLTF
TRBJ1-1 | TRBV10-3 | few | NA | TGTGCCATCAGACCCGACAGTCTGGCCTCCACTGAAGCTTTCTTT | CAIRPDSLASTEAFF
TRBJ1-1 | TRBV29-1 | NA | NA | TGCAGCGTTGGGGGCAGCCTGAATACTGAAGCTTTCTTT | CSVGGSLNTEAFF
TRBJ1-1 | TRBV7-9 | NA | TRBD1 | TGTGCCAGCAGCCACACGGGACAGGACCCGAACACTGAAGCTTTCTTT | CASSHTGQDPNTEAFF
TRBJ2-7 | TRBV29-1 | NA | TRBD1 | TGCAGCGCCCGAGGGACAGCGATGACCTACGAGCAGTACTTC | CSARGTAMTYEQYF
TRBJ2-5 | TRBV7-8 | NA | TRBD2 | TGTGCCAGCAGCTTGTTTGGCGGGAGGTCCGGGGAGACCCAGTACTTC | CASSLFGGRSGETQYF
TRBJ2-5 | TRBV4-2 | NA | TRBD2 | TGTGCCAGCAGCACCAGACTAGCGGCCCAAGAGACCCAGTACTTC | CASSTRLAAQETQYF
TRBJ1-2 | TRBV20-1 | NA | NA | TGCAGTGCTAGACCGGCAGGGGGCTACACCTTC | CSARPAGGYTF
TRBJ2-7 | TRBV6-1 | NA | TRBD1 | TGTGCCAGCAGTGCGGCCGGACAGGGGGGCTACGAGCAGTACTTC | CASSAAGQGGYEQYF
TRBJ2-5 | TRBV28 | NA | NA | TGTGCCAGCAGTACTAGCAGGTGGCAAGAGACCCAGTACTTC | CASSTSRWQETQYF
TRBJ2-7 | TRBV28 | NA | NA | TGTGCCAGCAGTTACGTAGTCGGCTCCTACGAGCAGTACTTC | CASSYVVGSYEQYF
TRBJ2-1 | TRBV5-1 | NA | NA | TGCGCCAGCCATCAAGGGGGGGCGGATGAGCAGTTCTTC | CASHQGGADEQFF
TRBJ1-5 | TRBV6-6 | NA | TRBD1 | TGTGCCAGCAGTAGACAGGGGGGCAATCAGCCCCAGCATTTT | CASSRQGGNQPQHF
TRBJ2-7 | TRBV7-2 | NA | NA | TGTGCCAGCAGCCGACAGGACAGTCCAAGCTCCTACGAGCAGTACTTC | CASSRQDSPSSYEQYF
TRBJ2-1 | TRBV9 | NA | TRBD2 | TGTGCCAGCAGCGTTTCTGGTAGCGGGGGGGGATACAATGAGCAGTTCTTC | CASSVSGSGGGYNEQFF
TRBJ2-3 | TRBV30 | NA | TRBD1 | TGTGCCTGGACCGGAGACAGGGGCCTTCGTAGCACAGATACGCAGTATTTT | CAWTGDRGLRSTDTQYF
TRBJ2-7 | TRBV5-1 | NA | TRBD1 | TGCGCCAGCAGCGAACAGGGGTCGGGCTACGAGCAGTACTTC | CASSEQGSGYEQYF
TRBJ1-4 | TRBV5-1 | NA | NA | TGCGCCAGCAGCTTGGGCGGCAGTAATGAAAAACTGTTTTTT | CASSLGGSNEKLFF
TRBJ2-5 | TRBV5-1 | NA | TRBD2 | TGCGCCAGCAGCTTGGCTATAGCGGGGGGGCCCCAAGAGACCCAGTACTTC | CASSLAIAGGPQETQYF
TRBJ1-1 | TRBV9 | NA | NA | TGTGCCAGCAGCGTAACAGGGTCGAACACTGAAGCTTTCTTT | CASSVTGSNTEAFF
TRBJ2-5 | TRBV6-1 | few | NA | TGTGCCAGCAGAGGCAACAGGATCATCCAAGAGACCCAGTACTTC | CASRGNRIIQETQYF
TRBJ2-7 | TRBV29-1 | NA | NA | TGCAGCGTTGAAGATACGGGTTCGAAGAAGCAGTACTTC | CSVEDTGSKKQYF
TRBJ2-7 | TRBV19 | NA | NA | TGTGCCAGTAGTAAGGCCAGGGAAGCCTACGAGCAGTACTTC | CASSKAREAYEQYF
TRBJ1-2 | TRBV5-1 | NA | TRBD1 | TGCGCCAGCAGCGCGACAGGGTTGGATGGCTACACCTTC | CASSATGLDGYTF
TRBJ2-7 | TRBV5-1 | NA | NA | TGCGCCAGCAGCTTGCAGGGGAGATACGAGCAGTACTTC | CASSLQGRYEQYF
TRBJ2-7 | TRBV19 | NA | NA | TGTGCCAGTAGTGTACCGGGACTTTCTGACGAGCAGTACTTC | CASSVPGLSDEQYF
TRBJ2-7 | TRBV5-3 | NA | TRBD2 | TGTGCCAGAAGCTCTTTGCGGACTAGCGGGAGCCTATCCTACGAGCAGTACTTC | CARSSLRTSGSLSYEQYF
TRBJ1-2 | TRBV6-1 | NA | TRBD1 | TGTGCCAGCAGTGAAATAACAGGGGCCGGAGGTAACTATGGCTACACCTTC | CASSEITGAGGNYGYTF
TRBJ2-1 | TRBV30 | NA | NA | TGTGCCTGGAGTTTTACAGGATACAATGAGCAGTTCTTC | CAWSFTGYNEQFF
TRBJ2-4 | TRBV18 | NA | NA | TGTGCCAGCTCACCACCGAACAAGTTAGCCAAAAACATTCAGTACTTC | CASSPPNKLAKNIQYF
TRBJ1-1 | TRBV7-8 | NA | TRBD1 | TGTGCCAGTAGACGGACAGGGACTCCTGAAGCTTTCTTT | CASRRTGTPEAFF
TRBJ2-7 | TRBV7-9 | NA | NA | TGTGCCAGCAGACCGTCGATCGGGACTCAGGGCTTC | CASRPSIGTQGF
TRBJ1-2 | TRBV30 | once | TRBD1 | TGTGCCTGGAGAGAAGGGACAGGGAACTATGGCTACACCTTC | CAWREGTGNYGYTF
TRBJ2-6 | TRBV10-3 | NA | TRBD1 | TGTGCCATTAGCGATTTATTGGGACAGGACCTCTCTGGGGCCAACGTCCTGACTTTC | CAISDLLGQDLSGANVLTF
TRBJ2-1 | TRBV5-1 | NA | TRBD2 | TGCGCCAGCAGCTTGGACGTAGCGGGGGGGGGCAATGAGCAGTTCTTC | CASSLDVAGGGNEQFF
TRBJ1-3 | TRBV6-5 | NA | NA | TGTGCCAGCAGTTACGGGCTTGGAAACACCATATATTTT | CASSYGLGNTIYF
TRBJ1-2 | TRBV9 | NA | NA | TGTGCCAGCAGCGATAGGACATCGAACTATGGCTACACCTTC | CASSDRTSNYGYTF
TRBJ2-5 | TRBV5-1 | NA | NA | TGCGCCAGCAGCTTGGACTTGGGGGCGAAGGAGACCCAGTACTTC | CASSLDLGAKETQYF
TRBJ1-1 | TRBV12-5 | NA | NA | TGTGCTAGTGGTTTGTCGCACAGGGAGTCTGAAGCTTTCTTT | CASGLSHRESEAFF
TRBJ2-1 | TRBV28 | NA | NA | TGTGCCAGCAGTTTAAACGGGGACAACCGAAACAATGAGCAGTTCTTC | CASSLNGDNRNNEQFF